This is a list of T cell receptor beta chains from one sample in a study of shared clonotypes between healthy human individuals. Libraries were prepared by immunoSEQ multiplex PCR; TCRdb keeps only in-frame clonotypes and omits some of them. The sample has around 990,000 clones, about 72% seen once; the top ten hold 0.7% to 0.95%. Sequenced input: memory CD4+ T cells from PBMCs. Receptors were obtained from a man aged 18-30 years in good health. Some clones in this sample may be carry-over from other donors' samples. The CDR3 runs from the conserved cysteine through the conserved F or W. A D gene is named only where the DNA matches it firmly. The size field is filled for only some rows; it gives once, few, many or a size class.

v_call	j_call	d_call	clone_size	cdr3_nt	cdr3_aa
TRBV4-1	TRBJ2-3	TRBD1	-	TGCGCCAGCAGCCAAGGCGCAGGGGGAGTCACAGATACGCAGTATTTT	CASSQGAGGVTDTQYF
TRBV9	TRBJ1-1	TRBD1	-	TGTGCCAGCAGCGTAGCAGGGGGAATCACTGAAGCTTTCTTT	CASSVAGGITEAFF
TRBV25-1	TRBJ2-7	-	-	TGTGCCAGCAGTGACGTTTCTCGCCGGGACGAGCAGTACTTC	CASSDVSRRDEQYF
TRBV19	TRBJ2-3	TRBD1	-	TGTGCCAGTAGTCCAGGGGGTGGTACAGATACGCAGTATTTT	CASSPGGGTDTQYF
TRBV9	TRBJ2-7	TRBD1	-	TGTGCCAGCAGCTCCAGGACAGGGGAAGGGGAGCAGTACTTC	CASSSRTGEGEQYF
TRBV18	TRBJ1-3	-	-	TGTGCCAGCTCACGACTGGGGAACTCTGGAAACACCATATATTTT	CASSRLGNSGNTIYF
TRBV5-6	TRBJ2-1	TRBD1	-	TGTGCCAGCAGCTTGGTGGTAGGGACAGGGGCGGATGAGCAGTTCTTC	CASSLVVGTGADEQFF
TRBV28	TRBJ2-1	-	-	TGTGCCAGCAGTTCCCGGAGGGAAGGCGATGAGCAGTTCTTC	CASSSRREGDEQFF
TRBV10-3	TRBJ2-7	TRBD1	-	TGTGCCACATTAGCTCGGGATGGGACAGGACCTCCCGAGCAGTACTTC	CATLARDGTGPPEQYF
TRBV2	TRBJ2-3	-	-	TGTGCCAGCAGTGGCGGGCCTAAGGCAGATACGCAGTATTTT	CASSGGPKADTQYF
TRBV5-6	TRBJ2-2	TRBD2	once	TGTGCCAGCAGCTTGGTTACTAGCGGGCATTTAGGGACCGGGGAGCTGTTTTTT	CASSLVTSGHLGTGELFF
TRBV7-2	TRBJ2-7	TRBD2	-	TGTGCCAGCAGCTTAAATCTAGCGGGGGGGATATACGAGCAGTACTTC	CASSLNLAGGIYEQYF